This entry describes one T cell receptor (beta chain). Germline-derived CDR1 and CDR2 are MDHEN and SYDVKM. The CDR3 has 12 residues. Trimming pared 6 bases from V and 1 base from J, leaving 6 bases between. This sample was taken from a study of blood T cell repertoires in COVID-19. Assay used: immunoSEQ multiplex PCR; TCRdb lists only in-frame clones, some missing. This table holds tens of thousands of clones, approximately 81% found once. The receptor's source is a woman aged 60-75 years with acute or convalescent COVID-19. Source material: peripheral blood. The chain couples TRBV28 to TRBJ1-1; perhaps TRBD1 as D (5 bases). For the CDR3, the DNA is TGTGCCAGCAGGACAGAGAACACTGAAGCTTTCTTT. Translated: CASRTENTEAFF.